This T cell receptor beta chain was captured in a study of vaccination and CD4 T cells after COVID-19. Findings and limits, study-wide: Among those convalescent, a median approximately 87% of reactive clones emerged solely post-vaccination.

This clonotype has a handful of counts. What it binds is not known. Trimming took 0 bases from V and 5 from J, leaving 14 bases between them. Germline loops: CDR1 MNHEY, CDR2 SVGAGI. This CDR3 region has 15 residues. The sample's treatment: roughly 11-day PBMC culture with coronavirus spike peptide pools or control peptides (ViraFEST assay). Expanded clonotypes were found by TCR sequencing after peptide-pool stimulation (ViraFEST). With the Oncomine TCR Beta short-read assay, DNA from cultured CD4+ T cells was sequenced. TCRdb reprocessed the PCR reads via MiXCR and lists one record per CDR3 protein. The sample holds 13,000 or so distinct CDR3 sequences; less than 60% are singletons and the top ten take roughly a sixth.

The receptor was isolated from a human donor who had recovered from COVID-19. The chain links TRBV6-5 to TRBJ2-7; D not resolved. The sample consisted of CD4+ T cells from blood, cultured in vitro. The CDR3 bases are TGTGCCAGCAGTTACTCGAGTGGGTACCGACACGAGCAGTACTTC. Translation gives CASSYSSGYRHEQYF.